This paragraph reports one T cell receptor beta chain. The target antigen is unknown. This CDR3 has 14 residues. This sample stems from a study of CXCR3-negative and CXCR3-positive naive CD8 T cells. As for the study in general: Every library held about 1.5 +/- 0.3 million TRB reads, and the total came to about 135 million.

Notes on the study in general: Diversity ran similarly high across both naive subsets but far lower in memory CD8+ cells. Memory cells differed in TRBV-TRBJ usage, but naive CXCR3-negative and CXCR3-positive cells had similar usage. Greater hydrophobicity was found in TRB CDR3s of CXCR3-positive naive cells than of CXCR3-negative naive cells.

CD45RO-CCR7+CD27+CD95- characterized naive CD8+ T cells. Via 5' RACE with UMI labels, TRB cDNA libraries were prepared. No DNA is given; TCRdb re-called the 5' RACE reads and lists each CDR3 protein once. Reported are 85,000 to 130,000 distinct CDR3 sequences; the ten largest clones contain more than 0.35%. This chain links TRBV12-3 or TRBV12-4 with TRBJ2-1; the TCRdb D gene call, TRBD1, has no DNA to confirm it. The source of this sequence is a human donor in good health. Some clones in this sample may be carry-over from other donors' samples. The sequenced sample was naive CXCR3+ CD8+ T cells from blood. Subset indicated: CD45RO-CCR7+CD27+CD95- naive CD8+ T cells expressing CXCR3 (TNR3+). The chain's CDR3 is CASSLGGGYNEQFF.